These 26 T cell receptor beta chains share one sample of origin, sequenced in a study of blood T cell repertoires in COVID-19. Repertoires were generated with immunoSEQ multiplex PCR, while TCRdb's copy carries only in-frame clones and drops some. The table includes around 110,000 clones, around 92% detected once. Sequenced sample: peripheral blood. These receptors were collected from a man aged 35-49 years with active or convalescent COVID-19.

This clone occurred once. The chain uses TRBV27 and TRBJ1-5; D gene ambiguous. This CDR3 contains 16 residues. CDR1 is MNHEY and CDR2 is SMNVEV in the germline V gene (reference sequence). Trimming shortened V by 5 bases and J by 0 bases, and 14 bases separated the two germline ends. CDR3 in amino acids: CASSPLLSDSNQPQHF. CDR3 bases: TGTGCCAGCAGTCCCCTCCTATCCGATAGCAATCAGCCCCAGCATTTT.

The chain is built from TRBV7-9 and TRBJ1-2; D is uncertain. Germline V gene lookup returns CDR1 SEHNR and CDR2 FQNEAQ (reference sequence). The V end lost 1 base, the J end lost 6 bases, and 18 bases lay between the germline ends. The CDR3 loop spans 16 amino acids. CDR3 amino acids: CASSLVPTPDWDGYTF. The CDR3 region has the DNA TGTGCCAGCAGCTTAGTACCCACACCCGACTGGGATGGCTACACCTTC.

About this clone: Other nucleotide sequences in the sample specify the same CDR3. This CDR3 reads CASSYGRGEAFF. CDR3 nucleotide sequence: TGTGCCAGCAGTTACGGCAGGGGAGAAGCTTTCTTT. The chain employs TRBV6-5 and TRBJ1-1, with D possibly TRBD1 on 6 matching bases. Trimming removed 2 bases at V and 8 bases at J, with 9 bases between. This CDR3 region has 12 residues. CDR1 MNHEY and CDR2 SVGAGI come from the germline V gene.

The chain recombines TRBV10-3 with TRBJ1-5; D remains ambiguous. Germline loops: CDR1 ENHRY, CDR2 SYGVKD. The CDR3 is made up of 12 amino acids. The ends were cut back, 11 bases at V and 1 base at J, with 9 bases in the middle. The CDR3 spells CAPFPSNQPQHF. The CDR3 DNA reads as TGTGCCCCCTTCCCCAGCAATCAGCCCCAGCATTTT.

Here the CDR3 reads CASSYTWTDTQYF. The CDR3 nucleotides are TGTGCCAGCAGTTACACATGGACAGATACGCAGTATTTT. V usage is TRBV6-5 and J usage is TRBJ2-3; D not certain. The V gene's germline CDR1 is MNHEY and CDR2 SVGAGI. This CDR3 has 13 amino acids. V was shortened by 2 bases and J by 3 bases, with 6 bases between the two germline ends.

V and J are TRBV27 and TRBJ1-1, with 9 bases aligning to TRBD1. Looked up from germline, CDR1 is MNHEY and CDR2 is SMNVEV (reference sequence). Unmatched junction bases numbered 4, after V lost 6 bases and J lost 2 bases. The CDR3 is 14 residues long. The CDR3 region has the DNA TGTGCCAGCAGACGGACAGGGGTTAACACTGAAGCTTTCTTT. This encodes CASRRTGVNTEAFF.

This clone was found once. The rearrangement uses TRBV28 and TRBJ2-7, with 9 positions matching TRBD2. The germline gives CDR1 MDHEN, CDR2 SYDVKM. After removal of 7 bases from V and 2 bases from J, the junction contained 9 bases not matched to a gene. The CDR3 sequence is 15 residues long. The CDR3 loop reads CASTSTSGIPYEQYF. The CDR3 DNA is TGTGCCAGCACATCGACTAGCGGTATACCCTACGAGCAGTACTTC.

The chain couples TRBV7-2 to TRBJ1-1; D might be TRBD1 (5 bases). The ends were cut back, 1 base at V and 11 bases at J, with 14 bases in the middle. Looked up from germline, CDR1 is SGHTA and CDR2 is FQGNSA. CDR3 length equals 13 residues. CDR3 sequence (DNA): TGTGCCAGCAGCTTAGTGAGGGGCGCGGGGGCTTTCTTT. Amino acids: CASSLVRGAGAFF.

This chain connects TRBV27 to TRBJ2-7; TRBD1 matches 7 bases. Germline loops: CDR1 MNHEY, CDR2 SMNVEV (reference sequence). After removal of 6 bases from V and 2 bases from J, the junction contained 7 bases not matched to a gene. CDR3 length equals 14 residues. The CDR3 bases are TGTGCCAGCAGCATATCCGGGACAGCCTACGAGCAGTACTTC. As protein: CASSISGTAYEQYF.

The chain has TRBV27 and TRBJ1-2, with 9 bases that match TRBD1. CDR1 MNHEY and CDR2 SMNVEV come from the germline V gene (reference sequence). This CDR3 is 13 amino acids long. The junction had 5 bases not matched to a gene; V was cut back by 8 bases and J by 4 bases. CDR3 in amino acids: CASSGTGTYGYTF. The DNA for the CDR3 is TGTGCCAGCTCGGGGACAGGGACCTATGGCTACACCTTC.

V is TRBV6-5 and J is TRBJ1-1; 7 nucleotides agree with TRBD1. V gave up 10 bases and J gave up 0 bases; unmatched junction bases: 8. This CDR3 has 14 amino acids. CDR1 MNHEY and CDR2 SVGAGI come from the germline V gene. CDR3 amino acids: CAILRGQVNTEAFF. The CDR3 coding sequence is TGTGCCATACTTAGGGGGCAGGTGAACACTGAAGCTTTCTTT.

This clone was recorded a few times. The gene calls are TRBV21-1 and TRBJ1-2; the D segment call TRBD1 is taken from the table without a DNA check. TRBV21-1 is shown as a pseudogene. The CDR3 runs to 12 residues. CDR3 residues: CASSKRQGGYTF. The DNA for the CDR3 is TGTGCCAGCAGCAAAAGACAGGGTGGCTACACCTTC.

The chain is built from TRBV10-3 and TRBJ2-3; 15 nucleotides line up with TRBD2. CDR1 ENHRY and CDR2 SYGVKD come from the germline V gene. The CDR3 is 17 residues long. The V gene end was trimmed by 4 bases and the J gene end by 2 bases; junction bases not matched to a gene: 4. In nucleotides, the CDR3 is TGTGCCATCAGTGGGGGACTAGCGGGAGGAACCACAGATACGCAGTATTTT. This gives the protein CAISGGLAGGTTDTQYF.

The chain recombines TRBV10-3 with TRBJ2-5; D is perhaps TRBD1 (5 bases). The V end was cut by 2 bases, the J end by 9 bases, with 10 bases between. The length of the CDR3 is 12 residues. Germline CDR1 and CDR2: ENHRY and SYGVKD. The CDR3 region has the DNA TGTGCCATCAGTGAGGGGGCTCTCTCCCAGTACTTC. It codes for CAISEGALSQYF.

The chain has TRBV9 and TRBJ2-1; 11 bases line up with TRBD2. The germline V gene encodes CDR1 SGDLS and CDR2 YYNGEE. V lost 0 bases to trimming and J lost 9 bases; unmatched junction nucleotides: 5. The CDR3 sequence is 15 residues long. CDR3 DNA: TGTGCCAGCAGCGTAGATTTAGCGGGAGGGCGTGAGCAGTTCTTC. Translation gives CASSVDLAGGREQFF.

The chain joins TRBV11-2 to TRBJ1-3; possibly TRBD1 for D (5 bases). V dropped 3 bases and J dropped 3 bases, with 12 bases sitting between them. This CDR3 has 15 amino acids. Per germline, CDR1 SGHAT and CDR2 FQNNGV. CDR3 nucleotide sequence: TGTGCCAGCAGCTTTGGAGGGAGGGGTGGAAACACCATATATTTT. It codes for CASSFGGRGGNTIYF.

The J gene is TRBJ1-4, the V gene TRBV28; D ambiguous. The V gene's germline CDR1 is MDHEN and CDR2 SYDVKM. The CDR3 sequence is 12 residues long. V lost 8 bases and J lost 5, with 9 bases in between. In DNA, the CDR3 is TGTGCCAGCCGGAGGGCCAATGAAAAACTGTTTTTT. Its translation is CASRRANEKLFF. The full variable domain, in which reference TRBV28 and TRBJ1-4 provide the parts outside the CDR3, is DVKVTQSSRYLVKRTGEKVFLECVQDMDHENMFWYRQDPGLGLRLIYFSYDVKMKEKGDIPEGYSVSREKKERFSLILESASTNQTSMYLCASRRANEKLFFGSGTQLSVL.

This clone was detected only once. The genes are TRBV15 and TRBJ1-2; tentative D call: TRBD1 (6 bases). V lost 0 bases and J lost 0, with 8 bases in between. CDR1 is LNHNV and CDR2 is YYDKDF in the germline V gene (reference sequence). This CDR3 region has 15 residues. The CDR3 protein is CATSREQGSNYGYTF. The CDR3 DNA is TGTGCCACCAGCAGAGAACAGGGATCTAACTATGGCTACACCTTC.

The chain combines TRBV10-3 with TRBJ1-1, with TRBD1 matching 9 bases. The CDR3 consists of 14 residues. With V trimmed by 6 bases and J by 6 bases, 8 bases remained unmatched. CDR1 is ENHRY and CDR2 is SYGVKD in the germline V gene. Here the CDR3 reads CAISGGQGRPEAFF. The CDR3 nucleotides read TGTGCCATCAGCGGGGGACAGGGCAGACCTGAAGCTTTCTTT.

The chain couples TRBV27 to TRBJ2-5; the D gene is possibly TRBD1 (6 bases). The ends were cut back, 5 bases at V and 1 base at J, with 14 bases in the middle. Germline V CDR1 and CDR2: MNHEY, SMNVEV (reference sequence). This CDR3 contains 15 residues. In nucleotides, the CDR3 is TGTGCCAGCAGTGGGCGGACAGAGCTCCAAGAGACCCAGTACTTC. Encoded protein: CASSGRTELQETQYF.

The V and J genes are TRBV7-2 and TRBJ2-3; 9 nucleotides agree with TRBD2. The junction had 7 bases not matched to a gene; V was cut back by 5 bases and J by 4 bases. This CDR3 region has 15 residues. CDR1 and CDR2 (germline): SGHTA, FQGNSA. As DNA, the CDR3 is TGTGCCAGCAGCCCGAGGACTAGCGATGCAGATACGCAGTATTTT. Translation: CASSPRTSDADTQYF. The full variable domain, its missing parts supplied by reference TRBV7-2 and TRBJ2-3, is GAGVSQSPSNKVTEKGKDVELRCDPISGHTALYWYRQSLGQGLEFLIYFQGNSAPDKSGLPSDRFSAERTGGSVSTLTIQRTQQEDSAVYLCASSPRTSDADTQYFGPGTRLTVL.

By proportion, this clone is medium-sized. The CDR3 bases are TGTGCCAGCAGCGTAGGAGACAGGGGCTCTGGGGCCAACGTCCTGACTTTC. Protein: CASSVGDRGSGANVLTF. The chain recombines TRBV7-6 with TRBJ2-6; 8 bases match TRBD1. V gave up 5 bases and J gave up 0 bases; unmatched junction bases: 6. Germline loops: CDR1 SGHVS, CDR2 FNYEAQ. CDR3 length: 17 residues. Variable domain in full (rest from reference TRBV7-6 and TRBJ2-6): GAGVSQSPRYKVTKRGQDVALRCDPISGHVSLYWYRQALGQGPEFLTYFNYEAQQDKSGLPNDRFSAERPEGSISTLTIQRTEQRDSAMYRCASSVGDRGSGANVLTFGAGSRLTVL.

The chain is built from TRBV14 and TRBJ2-4; D gene ambiguous. The CDR3 has 13 residues. V was pared by 2 bases and J by 8 bases, with 10 bases between. The germline V gene has CDR1 SGHDN and CDR2 FVKESK. The CDR3 here is CASSQTVVDIQYF. The CDR3, as DNA: TGTGCCAGCAGCCAAACGGTGGTAGACATTCAGTACTTC.

The gene calls are TRBV9 and TRBJ2-2; 12 nucleotides line up with TRBD2. This CDR3 has 16 amino acids. The ends lost 4 bases at V and 6 bases at J; junction bases unmatched: 7. Germline CDR1 SGDLS, CDR2 YYNGEE. CDR3: CASSQGLAGPPGELFF. The CDR3 region has the DNA TGTGCCAGCAGCCAAGGACTAGCGGGACCACCCGGGGAGCTGTTTTTT. Full variable domain (outside the CDR3, taken from reference TRBV9 and TRBJ2-2): DSGVTQTPKHLITATGQRVTLRCSPRSGDLSVYWYQQSLDQGLQFLIQYYNGEERAKGNILERFSAQQFPDLHSELNLSSLELGDSALYFCASSQGLAGPPGELFFGEGSRLTVL.

V and J are TRBV5-5 and TRBJ2-7; D is possibly TRBD1 (5 bases). Trimming left V 0 bases short and J 3 bases short, with 10 bases between. The CDR3 has 14 residues. CDR1 is SGHKS and CDR2 is YYEKEE in the germline V gene (reference sequence). The CDR3 nucleotides are TGTGCCAGCAGCTTGGACCAGGGCTTCTACGAGCAGTACTTC. Its translation: CASSLDQGFYEQYF.

This clone was recorded a few times. V usage is TRBV19 and J usage is TRBJ1-5; no firm D call. The germline V gene has CDR1 LNHDA and CDR2 SQIVND (reference sequence). The V end lost 5 bases, the J end lost 7 bases, and 9 bases lay between the germline ends. This CDR3 contains 12 residues. This CDR3 is CASSELGQPQHF. CDR3 in DNA: TGTGCCAGTAGTGAGCTGGGCCAGCCCCAGCATTTT.